This T cell receptor beta chain is from a study of blood T cell repertoires in COVID-19. Study as a whole: Italy, Spain and the United States were the sources of the convalescent and acute COVID-19 samples. Nucleic acid was either cDNA or gDNA, and it came from T cells, B-cell-depleted T cells, or PBMCs.

In the original analysis: Estimation of nucleated cell counts relied on the amplification of reference gene primers. The data were produced by immunoSEQ multiplex PCR, yet TCRdb's version contains in-frame clones alone and is incomplete. V and J calls plus clone size are reproduced from that table; the DNA served to infer D and trimming. The data contain 230,000 or so clones, around 90% of them singletons. Seattle patients were enrolled while actively infected and followed longitudinally. The trim removed 5 bases at V and 0 bases at J, leaving 2 bases unmatched. This CDR3 has 14 residues. Germline V gene sequence: CDR1 KGHSH, CDR2 LQKENI. This clone appeared a single time.

Material: peripheral blood. This chain connects TRBV18 to TRBJ1-1, with 8 bases that match TRBD1. The source of this sequence is a woman aged 60-75 years with COVID-19, enrolled during active disease. CDR3 DNA sequence: TGTGCCAGCTCAAGCAGGGGGCTGAACACTGAAGCTTTCTTT. It encodes CASSSRGLNTEAFF.